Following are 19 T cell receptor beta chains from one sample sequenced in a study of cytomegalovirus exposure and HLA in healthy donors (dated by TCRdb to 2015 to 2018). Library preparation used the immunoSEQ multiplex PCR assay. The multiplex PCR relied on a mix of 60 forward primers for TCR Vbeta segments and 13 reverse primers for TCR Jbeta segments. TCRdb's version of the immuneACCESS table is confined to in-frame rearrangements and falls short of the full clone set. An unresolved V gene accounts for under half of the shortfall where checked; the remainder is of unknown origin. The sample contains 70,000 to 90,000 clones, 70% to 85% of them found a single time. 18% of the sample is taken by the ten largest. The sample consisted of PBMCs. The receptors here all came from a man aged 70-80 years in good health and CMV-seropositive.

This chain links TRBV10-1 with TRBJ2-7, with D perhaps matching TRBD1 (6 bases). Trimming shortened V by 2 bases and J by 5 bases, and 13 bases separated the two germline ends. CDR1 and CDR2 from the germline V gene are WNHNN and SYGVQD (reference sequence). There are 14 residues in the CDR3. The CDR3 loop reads CASSEGQSLNEQYF. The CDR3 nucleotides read TGCGCCAGCAGTGAGGGACAGTCGCTCAACGAGCAGTACTTC.

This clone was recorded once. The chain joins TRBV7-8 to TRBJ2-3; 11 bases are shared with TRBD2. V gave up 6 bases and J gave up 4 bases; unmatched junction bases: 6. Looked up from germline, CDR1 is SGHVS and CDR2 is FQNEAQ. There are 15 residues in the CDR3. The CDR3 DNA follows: TGTGCCAGCAGACGAGGGACTAGCGGACCAGATACGCAGTATTTT. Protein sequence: CASRRGTSGPDTQYF.

The CDR3 DNA is TGCGCCAGCAGTGAGAATAGCGGTAGCACAGATACGCAGTATTTT. This gives the protein CASSENSGSTDTQYF. The chain carries TRBV10-1 and TRBJ2-3; a weak D match, TRBD2 (6 bases). This CDR3 spans 15 amino acids. V was trimmed by 2 bases and J by 0 bases, leaving 9 bases between them. Per germline, CDR1 WNHNN and CDR2 SYGVQD (reference sequence).

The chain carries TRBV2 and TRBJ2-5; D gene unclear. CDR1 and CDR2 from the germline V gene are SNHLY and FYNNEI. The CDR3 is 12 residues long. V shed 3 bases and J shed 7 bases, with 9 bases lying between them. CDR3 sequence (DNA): TGTGCCAGCAGTGACGCGGTGGTGACCCAGTACTTC. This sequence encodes CASSDAVVTQYF.

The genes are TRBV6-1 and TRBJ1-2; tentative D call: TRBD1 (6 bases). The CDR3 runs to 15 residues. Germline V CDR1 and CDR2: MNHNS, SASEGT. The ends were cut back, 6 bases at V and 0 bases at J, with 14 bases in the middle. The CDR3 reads CASRHTGLSNYGYTF. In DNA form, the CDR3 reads TGTGCCAGCAGGCATACAGGGCTATCTAACTATGGCTACACCTTC.

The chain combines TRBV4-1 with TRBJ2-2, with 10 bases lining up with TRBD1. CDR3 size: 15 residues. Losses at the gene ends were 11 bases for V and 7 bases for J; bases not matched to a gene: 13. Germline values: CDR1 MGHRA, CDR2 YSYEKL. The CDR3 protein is CASRRGQGLGGELFF. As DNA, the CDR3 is TGCGCCTCCCGCCGGGGACAGGGGTTAGGCGGGGAGCTGTTTTTT.

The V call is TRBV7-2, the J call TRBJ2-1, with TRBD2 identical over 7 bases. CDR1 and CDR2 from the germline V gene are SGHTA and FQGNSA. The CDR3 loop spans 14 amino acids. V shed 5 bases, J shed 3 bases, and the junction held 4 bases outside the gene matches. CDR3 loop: CASSLRDYYNEQFF. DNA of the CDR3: TGTGCCAGCAGCCTCCGGGACTACTACAATGAGCAGTTCTTC.

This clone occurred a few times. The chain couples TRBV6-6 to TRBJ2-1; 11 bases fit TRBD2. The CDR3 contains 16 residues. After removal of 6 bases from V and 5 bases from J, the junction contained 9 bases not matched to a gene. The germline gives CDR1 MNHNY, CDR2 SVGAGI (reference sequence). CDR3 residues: CASRPALAGGNNEQFF. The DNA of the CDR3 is TGTGCCAGCAGACCCGCCCTAGCGGGGGGCAACAATGAGCAGTTCTTC.

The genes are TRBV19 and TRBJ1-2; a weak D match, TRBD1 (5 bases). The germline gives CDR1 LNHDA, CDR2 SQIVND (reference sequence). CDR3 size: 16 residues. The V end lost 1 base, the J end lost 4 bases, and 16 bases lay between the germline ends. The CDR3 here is CASSIASRVRGYGYTF. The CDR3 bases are TGTGCCAGTAGTATAGCCTCCAGGGTCCGTGGCTATGGCTACACCTTC. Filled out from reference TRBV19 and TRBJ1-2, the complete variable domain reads DGGITQSPKYLFRKEGQNVTLSCEQNLNHDAMYWYRQDPGQGLRLIYYSQIVNDFQKGDIAEGYSVSREKKESFPLTVTSAQKNPTAFYLCASSIASRVRGYGYTFGSGTRLTVV.

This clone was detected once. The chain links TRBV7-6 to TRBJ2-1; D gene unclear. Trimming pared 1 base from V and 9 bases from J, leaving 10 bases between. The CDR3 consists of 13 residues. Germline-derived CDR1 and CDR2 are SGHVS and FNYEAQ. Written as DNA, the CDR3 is TGTGCCAGCAGCTTAGGAGAAGCGCGTGAGCAGTTCTTC. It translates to CASSLGEAREQFF.

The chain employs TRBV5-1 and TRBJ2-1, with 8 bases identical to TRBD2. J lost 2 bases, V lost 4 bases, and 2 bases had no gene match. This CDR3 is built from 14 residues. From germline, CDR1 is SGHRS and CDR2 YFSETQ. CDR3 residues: CASSLGRAYNEQFF. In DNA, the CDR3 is TGCGCCAGCAGCCTCGGGAGGGCCTACAATGAGCAGTTCTTC.

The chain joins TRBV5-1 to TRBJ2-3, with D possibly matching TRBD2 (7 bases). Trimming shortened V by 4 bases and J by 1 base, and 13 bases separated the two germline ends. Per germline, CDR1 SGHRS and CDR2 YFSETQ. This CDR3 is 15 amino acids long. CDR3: CASSGGGVRTDTQYF. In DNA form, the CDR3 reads TGCGCCAGCAGCGGAGGGGGGGTTCGCACAGATACGCAGTATTTT.

The CDR3 coding sequence is TGTGCCAGCAGTGAAGGCGAGGGCCCCTACGAGCAGTACTTC. Its protein is CASSEGEGPYEQYF. V and J are TRBV6-1 and TRBJ2-7, with D possibly being TRBD2 (5 bases). CDR3 length: 14 amino acids. Trimming removed 1 base from V and 2 bases from J, with 9 bases in between. Germline V gene lookup returns CDR1 MNHNS and CDR2 SASEGT.

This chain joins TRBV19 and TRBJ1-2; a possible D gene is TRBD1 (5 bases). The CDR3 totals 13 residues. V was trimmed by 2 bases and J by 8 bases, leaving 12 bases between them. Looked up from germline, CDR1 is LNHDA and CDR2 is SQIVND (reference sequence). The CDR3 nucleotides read TGTGCCAGTAGTATACAGGGAATAGGCGGCTACACCTTC. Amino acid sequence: CASSIQGIGGYTF.

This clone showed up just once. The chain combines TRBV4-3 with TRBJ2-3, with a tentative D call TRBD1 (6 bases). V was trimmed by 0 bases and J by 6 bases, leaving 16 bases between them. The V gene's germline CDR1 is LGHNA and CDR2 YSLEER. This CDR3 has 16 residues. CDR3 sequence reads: CASSQDVQGLGDTQYF. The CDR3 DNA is TGCGCCAGCAGCCAAGATGTCCAGGGGCTAGGTGATACGCAGTATTTT.

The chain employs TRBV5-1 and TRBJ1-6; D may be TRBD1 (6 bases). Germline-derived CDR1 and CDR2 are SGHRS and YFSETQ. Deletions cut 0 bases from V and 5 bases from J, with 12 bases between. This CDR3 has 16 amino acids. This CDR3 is CASSLDGQRHNSPLHF. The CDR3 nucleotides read TGCGCCAGCAGCTTGGACGGACAGAGACATAATTCACCCCTCCACTTT.

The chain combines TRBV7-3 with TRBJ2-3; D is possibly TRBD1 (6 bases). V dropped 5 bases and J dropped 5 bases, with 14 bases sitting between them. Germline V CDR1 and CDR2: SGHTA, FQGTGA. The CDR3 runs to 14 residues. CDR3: CASSAEDSQDTQYF. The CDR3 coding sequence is TGTGCCAGCAGCGCCGAGGACAGTCAAGATACGCAGTATTTT.

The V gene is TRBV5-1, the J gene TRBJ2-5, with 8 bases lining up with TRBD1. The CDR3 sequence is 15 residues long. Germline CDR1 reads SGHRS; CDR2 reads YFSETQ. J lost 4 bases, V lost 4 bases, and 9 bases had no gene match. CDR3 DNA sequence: TGCGCCAGCAGCAAAGACAGGGGTGGGGGAGAGACCCAGTACTTC. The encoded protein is CASSKDRGGGETQYF.

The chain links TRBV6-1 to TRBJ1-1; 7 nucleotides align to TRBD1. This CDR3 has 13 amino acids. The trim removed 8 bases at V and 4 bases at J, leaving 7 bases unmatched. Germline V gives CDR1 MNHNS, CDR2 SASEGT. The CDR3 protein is CASYQGVPTEAFF. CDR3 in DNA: TGTGCCAGCTATCAGGGGGTGCCCACTGAAGCTTTCTTT.